These 13 T cell receptor beta chains originate from one sample sequenced in a study of cytomegalovirus exposure and HLA in healthy donors. Researchers ran the PCR with 60 Vbeta and 13 Jbeta primers. Clones were read by immunoSEQ multiplex PCR, and TCRdb kept only the in-frame ones, dropping some. The repertoire holds approximately 110,000 clones, with around 73% as singletons. Sequenced sample: PBMCs. The source is a man aged 25-40 years in good health and CMV-seronegative.

This clone was observed a handful of times. The chain employs TRBV29-1 and TRBJ1-1, with 8 nucleotides matching TRBD1. The CDR3 runs 14 residues. Germline values: CDR1 SQVTM, CDR2 ANQGSEA. V trimming: 5 bases; J trimming: 1 base; junction bases outside the gene matches: 6. DNA for the CDR3: TGCAGCGTTACCCAGACAGGGGAGAACACTGAAGCTTTCTTT. It specifies CSVTQTGENTEAFF.

This clone has only one observation. The V and J genes are TRBV21-1 and TRBJ2-7; whether TRBD2, the table's D call, matches the DNA was not checked. TRBV21-1 represents a pseudogene. The CDR3 has 13 amino acids. The CDR3 sequence: CASSKVISYEQYF. CDR3 DNA sequence: TGTGCCAGCAGCAAAGTTATCTCCTACGAGCAGTACTTC.

The rearrangement joins TRBV2 to TRBJ2-7; D may be TRBD1 (6 bases). This CDR3 has 16 amino acids. V lost 6 bases, J lost 0 bases, and 18 bases lay in between. Germline V lookup: CDR1 SNHLY, CDR2 FYNNEI. CDR3 DNA: TGTGCCAGCAGAAGACCGGGACACCTGAGCTCCTACGAGCAGTACTTC. Its translation: CASRRPGHLSSYEQYF.

CDR3 DNA sequence: TGTGCCAGCAGCGCTCTACGGGACAGGGGTAACACCGGGGAGCTGTTTTTT. Protein product: CASSALRDRGNTGELFF. The chain employs TRBV9 and TRBJ2-2; 10 bases line up with TRBD1. V dropped 3 bases and J dropped 2; count of bases not matched to a gene: 7. The CDR3 length is 17 residues. The V gene's germline CDR1 is SGDLS and CDR2 YYNGEE.

This clone was recorded a few times. The V gene is TRBV25-1, the J gene TRBJ1-4; D is undetermined. Trimming pared 1 base from V and 4 bases from J, leaving 10 bases between. Germline V gene data show CDR1 as MGHDK and CDR2 as SYGVNS. This CDR3 has 15 amino acids. DNA of the CDR3: TGTGCCAGCAGTGAATTGGCGGAAGATAATGAAAAACTGTTTTTT. Protein product: CASSELAEDNEKLFF.

J is TRBJ1-1 and V is TRBV27; D gene uncertain. Germline-derived CDR1 and CDR2 are MNHEY and SMNVEV (reference sequence). The CDR3 totals 14 residues. V was clipped by 3 bases and J by 0 bases, with 8 bases between them. The DNA of the CDR3 is TGTGCCAGCAGTTTGTCACGGTTGAACACTGAAGCTTTCTTT. Protein: CASSLSRLNTEAFF.

The J gene is TRBJ2-1, the V gene TRBV5-1; 11 bases agree with TRBD2. This CDR3 has 14 residues. V trimming: 6 bases; J trimming: 3 bases; junction bases outside the gene matches: 2. The V gene's germline CDR1 is SGHRS and CDR2 YFSETQ. CDR3 protein: CASKTSGVYNEQFF. In DNA, the CDR3 is TGCGCCAGCAAGACTAGCGGGGTCTACAATGAGCAGTTCTTC.

The CDR3: CASSLGTEALSGTDTQYF. CDR3 bases: TGTGCCAGCAGCTTAGGGACAGAGGCCCTGAGCGGCACAGATACGCAGTATTTT. The rearrangement links TRBV11-3 to TRBJ2-3, with D perhaps matching TRBD1 (6 bases). Germline loops: CDR1 SGHNT, CDR2 YENEEA. The CDR3 is made up of 18 amino acids. The germline V and J ends were trimmed by 1 base and 1 base, with 18 bases remaining between them.

This rearrangement joins TRBV21-1 to TRBJ2-6; the table's TRBD1 call for D was not verified on the DNA. TRBV21-1 is labeled a pseudogene. The CDR3 has 16 residues. The CDR3 DNA is TGTGCCAGCCTCCAAAGAACAGGCTCTGGGGCCAACGTCCTGACTTTC. Amino acids: CASLQRTGSGANVLTF.

The chain uses TRBV29-1 and TRBJ2-1; tentative D call: TRBD2 (6 bases). Germline CDR1 is SQVTM and CDR2 is ANQGSEA. V lost 2 bases and J 1 base, leaving 12 bases between the germline ends. The CDR3 spans 15 residues. The DNA of the CDR3 is TGCAGCGTTGAATGGCGGGACCGTTCCTACAATGAGCAGTTCTTC. Protein: CSVEWRDRSYNEQFF.

The rearrangement uses TRBV5-5 and TRBJ1-1; D not resolved. This CDR3 has 13 residues. Per germline, CDR1 SGHKS and CDR2 YYEKEE (reference sequence). Trimming left V 4 bases short and J 5 bases short, with 12 bases between. CDR3 DNA sequence: TGTGCCAGCAGCCTCGGGGATGGGACTGAAGCTTTCTTT. Translated: CASSLGDGTEAFF.

The sample holds one count of this clone. The genes are TRBV4-1 and TRBJ1-3; D uncertain. CDR1 is MGHRA, CDR2 YSYEKL, per germline. Trimming shortened V by 3 bases and J by 3 bases, and 15 bases separated the two germline ends. The CDR3 spans 16 residues. CDR3 sequence (DNA): TGCGCCAGCAGCCAGACTGTCCCGGATTTTGGAAACACCATATATTTT. Translating gives CASSQTVPDFGNTIYF.

This chain connects TRBV7-8 to TRBJ2-7; D uncertain. The CDR3 sequence is 15 residues long. CDR1 SGHVS and CDR2 FQNEAQ come from the germline V gene. Trimming shortened V by 3 bases and J by 5 bases, and 17 bases separated the two germline ends. The CDR3, as DNA: TGTGCCAGCAGCTTCCGGCCGGAAGCCGGAGACGAGCAGTACTTC. Amino acids: CASSFRPEAGDEQYF. The whole variable domain, filled in from reference TRBV7-8 and TRBJ2-7, reads GAGVSQSPRYKVAKRGQDVALRCDPISGHVSLFWYQQALGQGPEFLTYFQNEAQLDKSGLPSDRFFAERPEGSVSTLKIQRTQQEDSAVYLCASSFRPEAGDEQYFGPGTRLTVT.